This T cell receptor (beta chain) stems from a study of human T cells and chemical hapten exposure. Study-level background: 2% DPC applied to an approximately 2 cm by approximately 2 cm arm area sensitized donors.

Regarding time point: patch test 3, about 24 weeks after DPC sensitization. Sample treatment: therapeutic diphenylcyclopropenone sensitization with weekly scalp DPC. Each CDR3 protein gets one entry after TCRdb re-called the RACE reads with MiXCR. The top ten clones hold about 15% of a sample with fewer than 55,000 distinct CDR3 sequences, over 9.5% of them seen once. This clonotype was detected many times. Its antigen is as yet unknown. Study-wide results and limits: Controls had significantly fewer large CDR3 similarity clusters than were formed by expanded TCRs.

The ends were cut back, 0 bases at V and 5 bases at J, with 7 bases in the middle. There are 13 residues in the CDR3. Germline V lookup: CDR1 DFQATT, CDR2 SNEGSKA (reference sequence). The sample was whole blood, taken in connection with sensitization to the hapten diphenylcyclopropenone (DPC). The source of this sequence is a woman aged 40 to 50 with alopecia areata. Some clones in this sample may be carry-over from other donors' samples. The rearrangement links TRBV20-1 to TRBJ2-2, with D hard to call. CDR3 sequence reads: CSARDLGTGELFF. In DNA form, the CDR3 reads TGCAGTGCTAGAGATCTGGGAACCGGGGAGCTGTTTTTT.